These 25 T cell receptor beta chains share one sample of origin, sequenced in a study of blood T cell repertoires in COVID-19. Sequencing used immunoSEQ multiplex PCR; TCRdb keeps in-frame clones, though not all of them. This table has about 190,000 clones, 86% appearing once. The sample consisted of PBMCs or T cells enriched from blood (not recorded which). The source is a man in his forties with acute COVID-19.

The chain combines TRBV28 with TRBJ1-1; a possible D gene is TRBD1 (6 bases). Trimming pared 5 bases from V and 0 bases from J, leaving 13 bases between. CDR1 is MDHEN and CDR2 is SYDVKM in the germline V gene. CDR3 size: 15 residues. CDR3 in amino acids: CASSLQQGMNTEAFF. As DNA, the CDR3 is TGTGCCAGCAGTCTACAACAGGGCATGAACACTGAAGCTTTCTTT.

The chain is built from TRBV14 and TRBJ2-2, with TRBD2 matching over 8 bases. The V and J ends lost 1 base and 7 bases, in that order; junction bases with no gene match: 11. The CDR3 contains 17 residues. Per germline, CDR1 SGHDN and CDR2 FVKESK. CDR3 loop: CASSQVGKRELRGELFF. CDR3 sequence (DNA): TGTGCCAGCAGCCAAGTCGGGAAGCGGGAGTTACGCGGGGAGCTGTTTTTT.

The V and J genes are TRBV5-1 and TRBJ2-7; TRBD2 might be the D (7 bases). Trimming pared 4 bases from V and 3 bases from J, leaving 14 bases between. Per the germline V gene, CDR1 is SGHRS and CDR2 is YFSETQ. The CDR3 covers 14 residues. CDR3: CASSPLGGGYEQYF. The CDR3 DNA reads as TGCGCCAGCAGCCCGCTGGGAGGGGGCTACGAGCAGTACTTC.

The chain employs TRBV19 and TRBJ1-2; TRBD1 is a possible D gene (5 bases). Germline V CDR1 and CDR2: LNHDA, SQIVND (reference sequence). The ends were cut back, 7 bases at V and 8 bases at J, with 26 bases in the middle. The CDR3 consists of 16 residues. The CDR3 DNA sequence: TGTGCCAGTACCCCATCCAACAGGCCAACCAAGGAGGGCTACACCTTC. Its protein is CASTPSNRPTKEGYTF.

Here the CDR3 reads CASSAGTAPDTQYF. CDR3 sequence (DNA): TGTGCCAGCAGCGCCGGGACAGCTCCAGATACGCAGTATTTT. This sequence joins TRBV9 and TRBJ2-3, with 7 nucleotides matching TRBD1. Germline CDR1 reads SGDLS; CDR2 reads YYNGEE. J gave up 4 bases and V 3 bases, and 5 bases lay outside the gene matches. CDR3 length: 14 residues.

V usage is TRBV13 and J usage is TRBJ2-1; D remains ambiguous. Between the trimmed V and J ends, which lost 0 bases and 8 bases, there was a span of 5 bases. The length of the CDR3 is 12 residues. Germline V gives CDR1 PRHDT, CDR2 FYEKMQ (reference sequence). CDR3 loop: CASSLGRDEQFF. CDR3 DNA sequence: TGTGCCAGCAGCTTAGGCCGGGATGAGCAGTTCTTC.

The chain couples TRBV27 to TRBJ2-1; 7 nucleotides line up with TRBD2. CDR3 size: 14 residues. J lost 2 bases, V lost 8 bases, and 6 bases had no gene match. The V gene's germline CDR1 is MNHEY and CDR2 SMNVEV (reference sequence). The CDR3 DNA reads TGTGCCAGCTGGGCGGGAGAGACCTACAATGAGCAGTTCTTC. It codes for CASWAGETYNEQFF.

V usage is TRBV5-1 and J usage is TRBJ1-4, with D possibly TRBD1 on 5 matching bases. The germline V gene encodes CDR1 SGHRS and CDR2 YFSETQ. Trimming removed 4 bases at V and 8 bases at J, with 27 bases between. The CDR3 has 18 amino acids. CDR3 bases: TGCGCCAGCAGCCTTGAGGGAGGTCGAGGGACCCCTTGGGAAAAACTGTTTTTT. This translates into CASSLEGGRGTPWEKLFF.

This chain links TRBV14 with TRBJ2-7; D uncertain. The germline CDR1 and CDR2 sequences are SGHDN and FVKESK. This CDR3 comprises 16 residues. Trimming removed 4 bases at V and 3 bases at J, with 19 bases between. The CDR3 spells CASSRQGPLVFYEQYF. The CDR3 bases are TGTGCCAGCAGCCGCCAAGGCCCCCTAGTATTCTACGAGCAGTACTTC.

In nucleotides, the CDR3 is TGTGCCAGCAGTTTATTGGTCAGGGGGCGGGAAGATACGCAGTATTTT. Translated, it gives CASSLLVRGREDTQYF. V usage is TRBV27 and J usage is TRBJ2-3; 8 nucleotides agree with TRBD1. This CDR3 has 16 residues. Trimming at V came to 1 base and at J to 5 bases, leaving 8 bases not matched to a gene. CDR1 MNHEY and CDR2 SMNVEV come from the germline V gene (reference sequence).

This chain joins TRBV7-9 and TRBJ2-5, with D possibly matching TRBD1 (6 bases). Germline V lookup: CDR1 SEHNR, CDR2 FQNEAQ (reference sequence). Trimming took off 3 bases at V and 5 bases at J, with 16 bases between the two ends. The CDR3 sequence is 15 residues long. CDR3: CASSLRGMRTETQYF. The CDR3 bases are TGTGCCAGCAGCTTGAGGGGGATGAGGACGGAGACCCAGTACTTC.

This chain joins TRBV6-5 and TRBJ1-3, with 10 bases lining up with TRBD1. Looked up from germline, CDR1 is MNHEY and CDR2 is SVGAGI. V was pared by 7 bases and J by 2 bases, with 5 bases of the junction left unmatched. The CDR3 consists of 15 residues. For the CDR3, the DNA is TGTGCCAGCACTGCCGGACAGGGGGCTGGAAACACCATATATTTT. This codes for CASTAGQGAGNTIYF.

The rearrangement joins TRBV20-1 to TRBJ2-1; perhaps TRBD2 as D (5 bases). This CDR3 spans 11 amino acids. The V gene lost 8 bases and the J gene lost 8 bases, with 13 bases spanning the gap. Germline lookup yields CDR1 DFQATT and CDR2 SNEGSKA (reference sequence). The chain's CDR3 is CSFPRGDEQFF. CDR3 in DNA: TGCAGTTTTCCCCGGGGAGATGAGCAGTTCTTC.

The V and J genes are TRBV5-1 and TRBJ1-1, with TRBD1 matching 8 bases. Germline lookup yields CDR1 SGHRS and CDR2 YFSETQ. With V trimmed by 4 bases and J by 1 base, 6 bases remained unmatched. This CDR3 region has 15 residues. Here the CDR3 DNA reads TGCGCCAGCAGCAGAGAGACAGGGGAGAACACTGAAGCTTTCTTT. Amino acids: CASSRETGENTEAFF.

The J gene is TRBJ2-1, the V gene TRBV5-1; 7 bases fit TRBD1. Germline values: CDR1 SGHRS, CDR2 YFSETQ. This CDR3 contains 15 residues. Unmatched junction bases numbered 10, after V lost 4 bases and J lost 6 bases. The CDR3 DNA reads TGCGCCAGCAGCCCTTGGACAGGAGCTCGCAATGAGCAGTTCTTC. It is translated as CASSPWTGARNEQFF.

The chain has TRBV4-2 and TRBJ2-1; 11 nucleotides agree with TRBD2. J was trimmed by 4 bases and V by 8 bases; bases with no gene match: 7. The CDR3 covers 15 residues. Germline V gene sequence: CDR1 LGHNA, CDR2 YNFKEQ. CDR3 in amino acids: CASRATSGTYNEQFF. Here the CDR3 DNA reads TGTGCCAGCCGCGCGACTAGCGGGACGTACAATGAGCAGTTCTTC.

V usage is TRBV6-5 and J usage is TRBJ2-1, with D possibly TRBD2 on 5 matching bases. Trimming left V 4 bases short and J 6 bases short, with 16 bases between. The CDR3 runs to 15 residues. The germline gives CDR1 MNHEY, CDR2 SVGAGI. The CDR3 reads CASSLNTRFGNEQFF. The CDR3, as DNA: TGTGCCAGCAGTTTAAATACTAGGTTTGGCAATGAGCAGTTCTTC.

The chain has TRBV10-3 and TRBJ2-3; maybe TRBD2 (6 bases). CDR1 is ENHRY, CDR2 SYGVKD, per germline. The length of the CDR3 is 15 residues. V was trimmed by 10 bases and J by 0 bases, leaving 17 bases between them. Written as DNA, the CDR3 is TGTGCCACCCTCGAGGGTAGCGGTAGCACAGATACGCAGTATTTT. Protein product: CATLEGSGSTDTQYF.

The rearrangement uses TRBV30 and TRBJ1-5; 8 bases are a match to TRBD1. The ends lost 5 bases at V and 7 bases at J; junction bases unmatched: 19. The germline CDR1 and CDR2 sequences are GTSNPN and SVGIG (reference sequence). The CDR3 has 17 amino acids. The CDR3 nucleotides read TGTGCCTGGCCCACCCCCGGACTAGGACAGGGTGGCCAGCCCCAGCATTTT. This gives the protein CAWPTPGLGQGGQPQHF.

This clone was seen only once. In nucleotides, the CDR3 is TGTGCCAGCAGCCCGACCGGGACTTTACAAGAGACCCAGTACTTC. Protein product: CASSPTGTLQETQYF. The chain has TRBV7-3 and TRBJ2-5; perhaps TRBD2 as D (6 bases). With 5 bases removed from V and 2 bases from J, the gap between germline ends came to 15 bases. The CDR3 runs to 15 residues. Germline V gives CDR1 SGHTA, CDR2 FQGTGA. The full variable domain, with the rest looked up from reference TRBV7-3 and TRBJ2-5, is GAGVSQTPSNKVTEKGKYVELRCDPISGHTALYWYRQSLGQGPEFLIYFQGTGAADDSGLPNDRFFAVRPEGSVSTLKIQRTERGDSAVYLCASSPTGTLQETQYFGPGTRLLVL.

This sequence joins TRBV3-1 (or the pseudogene TRBV3-2) and TRBJ2-1; 10 bases match TRBD2. From germline, CDR1 is LGHDT and CDR2 YNNKEL (reference sequence). After removal of 5 bases from V and 5 bases from J, the junction contained 6 bases not matched to a gene. CDR3 length equals 15 residues. The CDR3 sequence: CASSSGTSDHNEQFF. For the CDR3, the DNA is TGTGCCAGCAGCTCCGGGACTAGCGACCACAATGAGCAGTTCTTC.

The rearrangement uses TRBV5-1 and TRBJ2-5, with D hard to call. The ends were cut back, 6 bases at V and 2 bases at J, with 14 bases in the middle. From germline, CDR1 is SGHRS and CDR2 YFSETQ. The CDR3 is 14 residues long. CDR3 sequence reads: CASNSIAEQETQYF. CDR3 bases: TGCGCCAGCAATAGTATCGCGGAGCAAGAGACCCAGTACTTC.

The chain has TRBV5-6 and TRBJ2-7, with 12 positions matching TRBD1. V was clipped by 3 bases and J by 3 bases; unmatched bases: 4. Germline CDR1 and CDR2: SGHDT and YYEEEE. CDR3 length equals 15 residues. The CDR3 region is CASSWGTGGLYEQYF. CDR3 bases: TGTGCCAGCAGCTGGGGGACAGGGGGCCTCTACGAGCAGTACTTC.

The rearrangement joins TRBV4-2 to TRBJ2-7; D is possibly TRBD2 (6 bases). Trimming took off 1 base at V and 3 bases at J, with 13 bases between the two ends. CDR3 length equals 15 residues. The germline V gene has CDR1 LGHNA and CDR2 YNFKEQ. The CDR3 sequence: CASSQATVADYEQYF. In DNA form, the CDR3 reads TGTGCCAGCAGCCAAGCGACCGTAGCGGACTACGAGCAGTACTTC.

The chain carries TRBV27 and TRBJ1-1; D gene ambiguous. Germline V gives CDR1 MNHEY, CDR2 SMNVEV (reference sequence). The CDR3 has 14 amino acids. V was trimmed by 2 bases and J by 5 bases, leaving 12 bases between them. DNA of the CDR3: TGTGCCAGCAGTTTAGGGCAAGAATGGACTGAAGCTTTCTTT. This translates into CASSLGQEWTEAFF.